One sample yielded the 30 T cell receptor beta chains listed below, sequenced in a study of cytomegalovirus exposure and HLA in healthy donors. Primers for the PCR totalled 60 Vbeta and 13 Jbeta. Clones were sequenced by immunoSEQ multiplex PCR, and TCRdb holds only the in-frame ones, with some missing. The sample has fewer than 150,000 clones; about three quarters are singletons. The sequenced sample was PBMCs. Every receptor here comes from a human donor in good health.

V usage is TRBV4-1 and J usage is TRBJ2-7; 9 nucleotides align to TRBD1. Losses at the gene ends were 0 bases for V and 6 bases for J; bases not matched to a gene: 6. This CDR3 region has 15 residues. Per germline, CDR1 MGHRA and CDR2 YSYEKL. CDR3 bases: TGCGCCAGCAGCCAAGAAGACAGGGGGATTGGCGAGCAGTACTTC. Protein sequence: CASSQEDRGIGEQYF.

V and J are TRBV7-3 and TRBJ2-1; 9 nucleotides line up with TRBD1. CDR1 SGHTA and CDR2 FQGTGA come from the germline V gene. The CDR3 is 16 amino acids. Trimming cost V 4 bases and J 8 bases; bases outside gene matches: 12. CDR3 in amino acids: CASSWTGTGRFHEQFF. The CDR3 DNA follows: TGTGCCAGCAGCTGGACCGGGACAGGGAGGTTCCATGAGCAGTTCTTC.

The chain employs TRBV30 and TRBJ2-2, with D unresolved. V was trimmed by 2 bases and J by 4 bases, leaving 14 bases between them. Germline CDR1 GTSNPN, CDR2 SVGIG (reference sequence). This CDR3 has 15 amino acids. The CDR3 protein is CAWSPLAGATGELFF. CDR3 nucleotide sequence: TGTGCCTGGAGTCCACTGGCAGGCGCCACCGGGGAGCTGTTTTTT.

The chain has TRBV7-9 and TRBJ1-2; maybe TRBD1 (5 bases). CDR1 and CDR2 from the germline V gene are SEHNR and FQNEAQ (reference sequence). V dropped 1 base and J dropped 5 bases, with 11 bases sitting between them. This CDR3 has 14 residues. The CDR3 loop is CASSLVQVRYGYTF. The CDR3 DNA reads as TGTGCCAGCAGCTTAGTACAGGTCCGGTATGGCTACACCTTC.

The chain has TRBV6-5 and TRBJ1-1; 9 bases align to TRBD1. CDR3 length: 14 residues. V was clipped by 7 bases and J by 0 bases; unmatched bases: 3. The V gene's germline CDR1 is MNHEY and CDR2 SVGAGI. The CDR3 DNA is TGTGCCAGCAACAGACAGGGGGTGAACACTGAAGCTTTCTTT. Its protein is CASNRQGVNTEAFF.

The V gene is TRBV5-6, the J gene TRBJ2-6; D not certain. CDR3 length equals 15 residues. Germline V gene sequence: CDR1 SGHDT, CDR2 YYEEEE. V was cut by 6 bases and J by 0 bases, with 10 bases left in between. This chain's CDR3 is CASTSWASGANVLTF. DNA of the CDR3: TGTGCCAGCACGTCGTGGGCCTCTGGGGCCAACGTCCTGACTTTC.

The gene calls are TRBV11-3 and TRBJ1-2; 7 nucleotides line up with TRBD1. V lost 5 bases to trimming and J lost 8 bases; unmatched junction nucleotides: 5. In germline, CDR1 is SGHNT, CDR2 YENEEA. This CDR3 contains 12 residues. The CDR3 region has the DNA TGTGCCAGCAGCCCGACAGGGACCGGCTACACCTTC. It translates to CASSPTGTGYTF.

The genes are TRBV25-1 and TRBJ1-2; D remains unclear. The CDR3 contains 13 residues. Trimming shortened V by 1 base and J by 5 bases, and 8 bases separated the two germline ends. In germline, CDR1 is MGHDK, CDR2 SYGVNS. CDR3 in DNA: TGTGCCAGCAGTGAATCGGAGGGATATGGCTACACCTTC. Protein sequence: CASSESEGYGYTF.

This clone came up a few times. This chain connects TRBV12-2 to TRBJ2-1; the table names TRBD1, a call not compared with the DNA. TRBV12-2 is reported as a pseudogene. The CDR3 contains 20 residues. CDR3 in amino acids: CASRFIHRDSNDLPYNEQFF. The CDR3 DNA reads TGTGCAAGTCGCTTTATCCACCGGGACAGCAACGACCTACCCTACAATGAGCAGTTCTTC.

This clone was counted a few times. The chain recombines TRBV28 with TRBJ2-3, with D perhaps TRBD1 (6 bases). V was shortened by 6 bases and J by 6 bases, with 22 bases between the two germline ends. This CDR3 is 16 amino acids long. CDR1 is MDHEN and CDR2 is SYDVKM in the germline V gene. CDR3 coding DNA: TGTGCCAGCAGCAACACGGACAGAGTGCAAGGTGATACGCAGTATTTT. Its translation is CASSNTDRVQGDTQYF.

The CDR3 DNA sequence: TGTGCCACCAGGACAGGTACGTCCTACGAGCAGTACTTC. Encoded protein: CATRTGTSYEQYF. The chain couples TRBV5-4 to TRBJ2-7, with 7 bases identical to TRBD1. V lost 9 bases to trimming and J lost 1 base; unmatched junction nucleotides: 7. This CDR3 contains 13 residues. Germline CDR1 reads SGHNT; CDR2 reads YYREEE (reference sequence).

The CDR3 region has the DNA TGTGCCAGCAGTTCAAATAGCGGAACATCCTACGAGCAGTACTTC. Encoded protein: CASSSNSGTSYEQYF. The chain uses TRBV2 and TRBJ2-7; the D gene is possibly TRBD2 (6 bases). The CDR3 is made up of 15 amino acids. With 5 bases removed from V and 1 base from J, the gap between germline ends came to 15 bases. Per the germline V gene, CDR1 is SNHLY and CDR2 is FYNNEI.

The rearrangement uses TRBV5-4 and TRBJ2-6, with a possible D match to TRBD1 (6 bases). The V and J ends lost 4 bases and 4 bases respectively, with 21 bases between them. The length of the CDR3 is 18 residues. Germline loops: CDR1 SGHNT, CDR2 YYREEE (reference sequence). CDR3 protein: CASSPVGAGLSGANVLTF. The CDR3 region has the DNA TGTGCCAGCAGCCCGGTGGGGGCAGGGCTTTCGGGGGCCAACGTCCTGACTTTC.

J is TRBJ2-3 and V is TRBV28, with D possibly matching TRBD1 (5 bases). Germline CDR1 MDHEN, CDR2 SYDVKM. The CDR3 covers 14 residues. Between the trimmed V and J ends, which lost 2 bases and 7 bases, there was a span of 13 bases. The CDR3 sequence: CASSLQGGPYTQYF. In nucleotides, the CDR3 is TGTGCCAGCAGTTTACAGGGCGGCCCCTATACGCAGTATTTT.

The CDR3 sequence: CASSPQQGSGNTIYF. The CDR3 DNA reads TGTGCCAGCTCACCACAACAGGGTTCTGGAAACACCATATATTTT. The chain links TRBV18 to TRBJ1-3; D is possibly TRBD1 (6 bases). In germline, CDR1 is KGHSH, CDR2 LQKENI. V lost 1 base, J lost 1 base, and 8 bases lay in between. CDR3 length: 15 amino acids.

CDR3 loop: CASSAGTGNTGELFF. CDR3 nucleotides: TGCGCCAGCAGCGCTGGGACAGGGAACACCGGGGAGCTGTTTTTT. The chain couples TRBV5-1 to TRBJ2-2; 8 bases align to TRBD1. The CDR3 loop spans 15 amino acids. Looked up from germline, CDR1 is SGHRS and CDR2 is YFSETQ. V was clipped by 4 bases and J by 1 base; unmatched bases: 3.

This clone was seen more than once but under ten times. The chain links TRBV6-1 to TRBJ1-1; D not resolved. Trimming took off 4 bases at V and 3 bases at J, with 9 bases between the two ends. Germline CDR1 is MNHNS and CDR2 is SASEGT. This CDR3 has 13 residues. The CDR3 bases are TGTGCCAGCAGTGCCCGGGTGGACACTGAAGCTTTCTTT. Protein product: CASSARVDTEAFF.

This clone was seen just once. The CDR3 nucleotides are TGTGCCAGCAGCTTTACTAGCGGGAGAGATACGCAGTATTTT. Protein sequence: CASSFTSGRDTQYF. The rearrangement links TRBV5-4 to TRBJ2-3; 11 bases line up with TRBD2. There are 14 residues in the CDR3. The V and J ends lost 2 bases and 5 bases, in that order; junction bases with no gene match: 1. Germline V gives CDR1 SGHNT, CDR2 YYREEE (reference sequence). The full variable domain, with the rest looked up from reference TRBV5-4 and TRBJ2-3, is ETGVTQSPTHLIKTRGQQVTLRCSSQSGHNTVSWYQQALGQGPQFIFQYYREEENGRGNFPPRFSGLQFPNYSSELNVNALELDDSALYLCASSFTSGRDTQYFGPGTRLTVL.

The J gene is TRBJ2-5, the V gene TRBV5-1; TRBD1 might be the D (7 bases). V lost 1 base, J lost 5 bases, and 18 bases lay in between. Per the germline V gene, CDR1 is SGHRS and CDR2 is YFSETQ. CDR3 length: 16 amino acids. The CDR3 coding sequence is TGCGCCAGCAGCTTGACCCCCCAGGGGGGAGGTGAGACCCAGTACTTC. It encodes CASSLTPQGGGETQYF.

This clone has more than one count but fewer than ten. The chain joins TRBV18 to TRBJ2-7; D is unresolved. Trimming left V 1 base short and J 2 bases short, with 9 bases between. The germline V gene encodes CDR1 KGHSH and CDR2 LQKENI. CDR3 length equals 14 residues. Written as DNA, the CDR3 is TGTGCCAGCTCACCACTTGGCGGTACCTACGAGCAGTACTTC. Protein sequence: CASSPLGGTYEQYF.

A word on this clone: One end of the junction varies from germline; a read error may be responsible. The chain carries TRBV5-4 and TRBJ1-6; tentatively, D is TRBD1 (5 bases). This CDR3 has 14 amino acids. Germline-derived CDR1 and CDR2 are SGHNT and YYREEE (reference sequence). The CDR3 DNA follows: TGTGCCAGCAGCTTGGCCGGGACTTTTTCACCCCCCCACTTT. Amino acids: CASSLAGTFSPPHF.

This rearrangement joins TRBV11-2 to TRBJ2-7; 12 bases match TRBD2. Germline loops: CDR1 SGHAT, CDR2 FQNNGV. This CDR3 is built from 17 residues. V lost 0 bases to trimming and J lost 3 bases; unmatched junction nucleotides: 6. This chain's CDR3 is CASSLDRLAGVGYEQYF. The CDR3 DNA follows: TGTGCCAGCAGCTTAGATCGACTAGCGGGAGTCGGCTACGAGCAGTACTTC.

This sequence joins TRBV27 and TRBJ1-5; 9 bases match TRBD1. The CDR3 has 14 residues. Losses at the gene ends were 5 bases for V and 5 bases for J; bases not matched to a gene: 4. Germline values: CDR1 MNHEY, CDR2 SMNVEV (reference sequence). As DNA, the CDR3 is TGTGCCAGCAGTCCCGGGACAGGGTATCAGCCCCAGCATTTT. Residues: CASSPGTGYQPQHF.

The chain couples TRBV7-8 to TRBJ2-1, with 11 bases aligning to TRBD2. The junction had 15 bases not matched to a gene; V was cut back by 3 bases and J by 8 bases. This CDR3 has 18 residues. The V gene's germline CDR1 is SGHVS and CDR2 FQNEAQ. The CDR3 sequence is CASSFNRITSGGRDEQFF. CDR3 in DNA: TGTGCCAGCAGCTTCAACCGGATAACTAGCGGGGGAAGGGATGAGCAGTTCTTC.

A word on this clone: At one end, the junction sequence differs from germline, possibly due to a read error. The chain carries TRBV29-1 and TRBJ1-1, with D tentatively TRBD1 (6 bases). Germline CDR1 SQVTM, CDR2 ANQGSEA. The CDR3 has 11 amino acids. CDR3 nucleotide sequence: TGCAGCACGGAAGTGGGGGCTGAGGCTTTCTTT. Encoded protein: CSTEVGAEAFF.

V usage is TRBV18 and J usage is TRBJ2-5; 12 bases fit TRBD2. Germline V gene sequence: CDR1 KGHSH, CDR2 LQKENI. The CDR3 consists of 15 residues. V shed 5 bases and J 5 bases; nucleotides not matched to a gene: 6. The CDR3 DNA is TGTGCCAGCTCAGAACTAGCGGGAGGTACGGAGACCCAGTACTTC. Its translation is CASSELAGGTETQYF.

The chain has TRBV6-1 and TRBJ2-3; D gene ambiguous. The CDR3 length is 12 residues. V was shortened by 7 bases and J by 2 bases, with 7 bases between the two germline ends. The germline V gene has CDR1 MNHNS and CDR2 SASEGT. The CDR3 is CASNRLTDTQYF. The CDR3 nucleotides are TGTGCCAGCAATCGACTCACAGATACGCAGTATTTT.

The chain carries TRBV2 and TRBJ2-1; 9 bases are shared with TRBD1. From germline, CDR1 is SNHLY and CDR2 FYNNEI. With V trimmed by 3 bases and J by 4 bases, 7 bases remained unmatched. This CDR3 contains 16 residues. CDR3 coding DNA: TGTGCCAGCAGTGACCCGGGACAGGGCCTTTACAATGAGCAGTTCTTC. It is translated as CASSDPGQGLYNEQFF.

The V and J genes are TRBV6-5 and TRBJ2-2; 7 nucleotides agree with TRBD2. The CDR3 contains 16 residues. The junction had 7 bases not matched to a gene; V was cut back by 2 bases and J by 4 bases. CDR1 and CDR2 from the germline V gene are MNHEY and SVGAGI. The CDR3 sequence: CASSYDVGGITGELFF. CDR3 in DNA: TGTGCCAGCAGTTACGACGTGGGAGGGATCACCGGGGAGCTGTTTTTT.

Only one count was recorded for this clone. V is TRBV6-5 and J is TRBJ2-2, with D possibly TRBD1 on 5 matching bases. V shed 6 bases and J shed 5 bases, with 7 bases lying between them. The CDR3 has 12 amino acids. CDR1 MNHEY and CDR2 SVGAGI come from the germline V gene. The DNA for the CDR3 is TGTGCCAGCAGGGGGCGGACCGGGGAGCTGTTTTTT. This encodes CASRGRTGELFF.